The 5 T cell receptor beta chains reported below all come from one sample, sequenced in a study of blood T cell repertoires in COVID-19. Measured with immunoSEQ multiplex PCR; TCRdb has only the in-frame clones, and not every one. The table lists 210,000 or so clones, over 75% of them singletons. Input material: peripheral blood. The receptors come from a man between 50 and 59 years old who had recovered from COVID-19.

This clone was picked up one time. The chain joins TRBV6-5 to TRBJ2-1; 9 bases are a match to TRBD1. Germline V gene lookup returns CDR1 MNHEY and CDR2 SVGAGI. J gave up 7 bases and V 7 bases, and 11 bases lay outside the gene matches. CDR3 length: 15 residues. The CDR3, as DNA: TGTGCCAGCATCCAGGACAGGGGTTATTGGAATGAGCAGTTCTTC. It encodes CASIQDRGYWNEQFF.

The chain uses TRBV28 and TRBJ2-4; the match to TRBD1 covers 7 bases. V trimming: 6 bases; J trimming: 7 bases; junction bases outside the gene matches: 12. CDR1 is MDHEN, CDR2 SYDVKM, per germline. CDR3 size: 15 residues. CDR3 coding DNA: TGTGCCAGCAGGGTTCTGGTGGGCAGGGGGAACATTCAGTACTTC. The encoded protein is CASRVLVGRGNIQYF.

The V and J genes are TRBV30 and TRBJ2-7; TRBD1 matches 7 bases. J was trimmed by 3 bases and V by 3 bases; bases with no gene match: 8. Germline V lookup: CDR1 GTSNPN, CDR2 SVGIG (reference sequence). The CDR3 length is 14 residues. The CDR3 here is CAWRYRGTGYEQYF. The CDR3 coding sequence is TGTGCCTGGAGATACAGGGGTACGGGCTACGAGCAGTACTTC. Full variable domain (missing parts from reference TRBV30 and TRBJ2-7): SQTIHQWPATLVQPVGSPLSLECTVEGTSNPNLYWYRQAAGRGLQLLFYSVGIGQISSEVPQNLSASRPQDRQFILSSKKLLLSDSGFYLCAWRYRGTGYEQYFGPGTRLTVT.

The sample holds one count of this clone. The chain is built from TRBV27 and TRBJ2-6; TRBD1 matches at 10 bases. Looked up from germline, CDR1 is MNHEY and CDR2 is SMNVEV (reference sequence). V shed 4 bases and J 3 bases; nucleotides not matched to a gene: 6. The CDR3 runs 17 residues. The CDR3 reads CASSSGQGQGGANVLTF. The DNA of the CDR3 is TGTGCCAGCAGTTCGGGACAGGGGCAGGGTGGGGCCAACGTCCTGACTTTC.

This rearrangement joins TRBV30 to TRBJ1-2, with D perhaps matching TRBD1 (6 bases). Trimming pared 0 bases from V and 1 base from J, leaving 9 bases between. CDR1 is GTSNPN and CDR2 is SVGIG in the germline V gene (reference sequence). There are 14 residues in the CDR3. Here the CDR3 reads CAWSVGGGNYGYTF. CDR3 bases: TGTGCCTGGAGTGTAGGGGGGGGTAACTATGGCTACACCTTC.